This TCR beta chain was sequenced during a study of blood T cell repertoires in COVID-19. Across the study: Samples representing acute and convalescent COVID-19 were sourced from the United States, Italy and Spain. Nucleic acid was either cDNA or gDNA, and it came from T cells, B-cell-depleted T cells, or PBMCs.

As originally analysed: Estimated nucleated cell counts came from reference gene primer amplification. Sequencing was performed with immunoSEQ multiplex PCR; in TCRdb, only in-frame clones are kept and a portion is missing. V, J and clone size reflect that table, while D and trimming were determined from the DNA. The sample lists roughly 340,000 clones; 88% were seen once. Followed over time, Seattle patients had been enrolled while infection was active. V was pared by 2 bases and J by 4 bases, with 17 bases between. CDR1 is MNHEY and CDR2 is SMNVEV in the germline V gene (reference sequence). CDR3 length equals 16 residues.

The material sequenced was peripheral blood. The rearrangement links TRBV27 to TRBJ1-1; D perhaps matches TRBD1 (6 bases). This sequence was found in a woman aged 70-85 years with COVID-19, enrolled during active disease. The CDR3 DNA sequence: TGTGCCAGCAGTTTAACGGCAGGGGACGTAGGCACTGAAGCTTTCTTT. This sequence encodes CASSLTAGDVGTEAFF.